A single sample gave rise to the 17 T cell receptor beta chains below, sequenced in a study of T-cell reconstitution after alpha-beta-depleted transplantation in children (dated by TCRdb to the mid-2010s). Library preparation used PCR. For sequencing, an Illumina HiSeq 2500 was employed. To normalize quantification of the TCRbeta repertoire, the TCR libraries were built with molecular barcoding that relied on unique molecular identifiers. The raw public data were reprocessed by TCRdb itself: fastp quality trimming at Q25, MiXCR clonotype calling, in-frame beta chains only. All rows with the same CDR3 protein become a single entry with the most common DNA and genes. This sample is represented by some 300,000 distinct CDR3 sequences; around 10% of them were singletons. The ten top clones hold less than 9% of the sample. The sample's treatment or condition label, in plain terms: allogeneic hematopoietic cell transplantation with graft depleted of TCRalphabeta T cells and CD19 B cells.

This sample comprised PBMCs, obtained before TCRalphabeta/CD19-depleted stem cell transplant. All receptors come from a boy less than two years old with acute myeloid leukemia, due to receive a stem cell transplant.

The gene calls are TRBV20-1 and TRBJ2-3; a weak D match, TRBD2 (6 bases). V was trimmed by 0 bases and J by 0 bases, leaving 16 bases between them. Germline V gene lookup returns CDR1 DFQATT and CDR2 SNEGSKA (reference sequence). This CDR3 is 17 amino acids long. The CDR3 loop is CSARDVLGLRSTDTQYF. CDR3 in DNA: TGCAGTGCTAGAGATGTCCTGGGACTTCGTAGCACAGATACGCAGTATTTT.

This clonotype was seen repeatedly, ten times or more. This chain uses TRBV5-1 with TRBJ2-2, with D uncertain. The CDR3 is made up of 12 amino acids. V was clipped by 9 bases and J by 3 bases, with 9 bases between them. Germline CDR1 and CDR2: SGHRS and YFSETQ. CDR3 sequence: CAITSDTGELFF. The CDR3 coding sequence is TGCGCCATCACAAGTGACACCGGGGAGCTGTTTTTT.

Regarding this clonotype: It may be a read error: a sequence one base away is much more abundant. The genes are TRBV4-3 and TRBJ2-7; the match to TRBD1 covers 10 bases. In germline, CDR1 is LGHNA, CDR2 YSLEER. The CDR3 consists of 15 residues. The CDR3 DNA sequence: TGCGCCAGCAACCAAGGGACAGGGGTAGAGTACGAGCAGTACTTC. Protein: CASNQGTGVEYEQYF.

The rearrangement uses TRBV11-1 and TRBJ2-2, with TRBD2 matching 14 bases. CDR3 length: 16 amino acids. Germline loops: CDR1 SGHAT, CDR2 FQDESV (reference sequence). J was trimmed by 6 bases and V by 4 bases; bases with no gene match: 4. The DNA of the CDR3 is TGTGCCAGCAGCTGGGGGACTAGCGGGGGCCCCGGGGAGCTGTTTTTT. It specifies CASSWGTSGGPGELFF.

This clonotype was counted ten times or more. The gene calls are TRBV7-8 and TRBJ2-1; no definite D call. This CDR3 contains 13 residues. CDR1 and CDR2 (germline): SGHVS, FQNEAQ. Trimming took 2 bases from V and 4 from J, leaving 6 bases between them. CDR3 sequence reads: CASSLFFYNEQFF. CDR3 DNA sequence: TGTGCCAGCAGCTTATTTTTTTACAATGAGCAGTTCTTC.

This clonotype was counted many times. This sequence joins TRBV2 and TRBJ1-2; D possibly corresponds to TRBD1 (5 bases). V gave up 1 base and J gave up 6 bases, with 9 bases separating them. Germline V CDR1 and CDR2: SNHLY, FYNNEI. This CDR3 comprises 13 residues. CDR3 DNA: TGTGCCAGCAGTGAAGTGGCAGGGAATGGCTACACCTTC. Encoded protein: CASSEVAGNGYTF.

This clonotype was detected only once. A single base separates this from a much larger clone, so it may be a read error. The chain recombines TRBV12-3 or TRBV12-4 with TRBJ2-1; D is unclear. The CDR3 sequence is 15 residues long. The CDR3 is CAGSPPLRNLNEQFF. The CDR3 DNA is TGTGCCGGCAGTCCCCCCCTCCGGAACCTCAATGAGCAGTTCTTC.

This clonotype was recorded many times. The chain uses TRBV5-5 and TRBJ2-5, with 12 bases that match TRBD2. The CDR3 totals 16 residues. Germline CDR1 is SGHKS and CDR2 is YYEKEE (reference sequence). V lost 4 bases and J lost 5; bases outside the gene matches: 9. CDR3 residues: CASSDPLAGGQETQYF. CDR3 sequence (DNA): TGTGCCAGCAGCGATCCCCTAGCGGGGGGGCAGGAGACCCAGTACTTC.

This chain connects TRBV5-1 to TRBJ2-6; the match to TRBD1 covers 10 bases. CDR1 SGHRS and CDR2 YFSETQ come from the germline V gene. The ends lost 0 bases at V and 0 bases at J; junction bases unmatched: 6. The CDR3 spans 19 residues. The CDR3 DNA sequence: TGCGCCAGCAGCTTGGGCCGGGACAGGGGAATCTCTGGGGCCAACGTCCTGACTTTC. Translation gives CASSLGRDRGISGANVLTF.

This clonotype came up once. This sequence joins TRBV3-1 and TRBJ2-3; tentatively, D is TRBD2 (5 bases). CDR1 LGHDT and CDR2 YNNKEL come from the germline V gene (reference sequence). Trimming cost V 4 bases and J 1 base, with 9 bases left between them. This CDR3 comprises 14 residues. The CDR3 nucleotides are TGTGCCAGCAGCCGAGTGGGAGGCACAGATACGCAGTATTTT. Translating it yields CASSRVGGTDTQYF.

This clonotype was seen only a few times. This sequence joins TRBV7-2 and TRBJ2-7, with 7 bases fitting TRBD2. The CDR3 runs to 14 residues. V dropped 6 bases and J dropped 2; count of bases not matched to a gene: 7. Looked up from germline, CDR1 is SGHTA and CDR2 is FQGNSA. The CDR3 loop reads CASSSSLAAYEQYF. The CDR3 DNA follows: TGTGCCAGCAGTTCCTCTCTAGCGGCCTACGAGCAGTACTTC.

Remarks on this clonotype: Sequence at one end of the junction differs from germline and may be a read error. V usage is TRBV6-1 and J usage is TRBJ1-5, with no clear D. The germline V gene encodes CDR1 MNHNS and CDR2 SASEGT. The CDR3 loop spans 13 amino acids. For the CDR3, the DNA is TGTGCCATCAGTGAAGTTTCCCTGCAAACCCAGCATTTT. Amino acid sequence: CAISEVSLQTQHF.

Remarks on this clonotype: With a much larger clone just one base away, this may be a read error. J is TRBJ2-3 and V is TRBV9; TRBD1 might be the D (5 bases). The J call is in doubt because the DNA end fits TRBJ1-5 better. This CDR3 has 17 residues. The germline V gene encodes CDR1 SGDLS and CDR2 YYNGEE. CDR3 in amino acids: CASSVEASGDRTDTQHF. The CDR3 DNA reads TGTGCCAGCAGCGTAGAGGCTAGCGGGGACCGCACAGATACGCAGCATTTT.

The genes are TRBV27 and TRBJ2-7; D tentatively fits TRBD1 or TRBD2 (7 bases each). V lost 4 bases, J lost 3 bases, and 19 bases lay in between. The CDR3 has 16 residues. Germline V gene lookup returns CDR1 MNHEY and CDR2 SMNVEV (reference sequence). CDR3 sequence (DNA): TGTGCCAGCAGTTCCTTCCCCGCAGGGGGGGGCTACGAGCAGTACTTC. Its protein is CASSSFPAGGGYEQYF.

This clonotype came up many times. The J gene is TRBJ2-2, the V gene TRBV30; 7 bases are shared with TRBD1. The CDR3 covers 16 residues. The ends lost 3 bases at V and 5 bases at J; junction bases unmatched: 12. Germline lookup yields CDR1 GTSNPN and CDR2 SVGIG (reference sequence). The CDR3 coding sequence is TGTGCCTGGAGAAGATGGTCCGGGACAGCTACCGGGGAGCTGTTTTTT. The encoded protein is CAWRRWSGTATGELFF.

This clonotype was picked up many times. The chain carries TRBV29-1 and TRBJ1-5; a weak D match, TRBD1 (6 bases). The CDR3 covers 13 residues. Germline loops: CDR1 SQVTM, CDR2 ANQGSEA. The ends were cut back, 5 bases at V and 3 bases at J, with 11 bases in the middle. The CDR3 nucleotides read TGCAGCGTTATGGGGGGCCCCAATCAGCCCCAGCATTTT. This encodes CSVMGGPNQPQHF.

A word on this clonotype: This may be a read error, as it is one base from a much larger clone. V is TRBV5-4 and J is TRBJ2-7; the D call may be TRBD1 or TRBD2 (5 bases each). Germline V CDR1 and CDR2: SGHNT, YYREEE (reference sequence). The CDR3 spans 14 residues. The CDR3 DNA sequence: TGTGCCATCAGCCCTTGGGACGGCTCCTACGAGCAGTACTTC. Translation: CAISPWDGSYEQYF.